These T cell receptor beta chains were read from a single sample in a study of long-term antiretroviral therapy in people with HIV. Profiling relied on immunoSEQ multiplex PCR, and the TCRdb table lists in-frame clones only, not all of them. The table lists 20,000 to 25,000 clones, over 80% of them singletons. The sample in question was unsorted PBMCs, obtained 1.6 years after starting antiretroviral therapy. The receptors come from a man aged 40-50 years with HIV. Both conserved end residues are part of each CDR3. Fields, in order: V gene, D gene, CDR3 length, J gene, CDR3 protein, CDR3 DNA. A D gene is named only where the DNA matches it firmly.

TRBV11-3	NA	13	TRBJ2-1	CASSLDAVDEQFF	TGTGCCAGCAGCTTAGATGCGGTCGATGAGCAGTTCTTC
TRBV7-2	NA	16	TRBJ1-2	CASSLGPNDANYGYTF	TGTGCCAGCAGCTTAGGCCCCAATGATGCTAACTATGGCTACACCTTC
TRBV18	NA	12	TRBJ1-1	CASSPDSTEAFF	TGTGCCAGCTCCCCAGACAGCACTGAAGCTTTCTTT
TRBV6-5	TRBD1	15	TRBJ1-4	CASSYFRTGGEKLFF	TGTGCCAGCAGTTACTTTCGGACAGGCGGGGAAAAACTGTTTTTT
TRBV11-2	NA	12	TRBJ2-4	CASSSSGNIQYF	TGTGCCAGCAGCTCCTCGGGGAACATTCAGTACTTC
TRBV20-1	NA	11	TRBJ2-1	CSARKDNEQFF	TGCAGTGCTAGGAAAGACAATGAGCAGTTCTTC
TRBV5-4	TRBD1	16	TRBJ1-1	CASSATGGGSTTEAFF	TGTGCCAGCAGCGCGACAGGGGGCGGTTCGACCACTGAAGCTTTCTTT
TRBV7-6	TRBD1	15	TRBJ1-2	CASSSGTGGGYGYTF	TGTGCCAGCAGCTCGGGGACAGGGGGTGGCTATGGCTACACCTTC
TRBV9	NA	14	TRBJ1-1	CASSPRQVNTEAFF	TGTGCCAGCAGCCCCAGACAGGTGAACACTGAAGCTTTCTTT
TRBV11-2	NA	14	TRBJ2-2	CASSPGFYTGELFF	TGTGCCAGCAGCCCCGGGTTCTACACCGGGGAGCTGTTTTTT
TRBV5-1	TRBD1	15	TRBJ2-2	CASSDRQGGNGELFF	TGCGCCAGCAGCGACCGACAGGGTGGGAACGGGGAGCTGTTTTTT
TRBV2	TRBD1	16	TRBJ1-3	CASSGLGQGNGNTIYF	TGTGCCAGCAGTGGCCTGGGACAGGGAAATGGAAACACCATATATTTT
TRBV13	NA	15	TRBJ1-3	CASSLGGGPGNTIYF	TGTGCCAGCAGCTTAGGGGGGGGGCCGGGAAACACCATATATTTT
TRBV6-6	TRBD1	15	TRBJ2-7	CASSYSGTGTYEQYF	TGTGCCAGCAGTTACTCGGGGACAGGTACCTACGAGCAGTACTTC